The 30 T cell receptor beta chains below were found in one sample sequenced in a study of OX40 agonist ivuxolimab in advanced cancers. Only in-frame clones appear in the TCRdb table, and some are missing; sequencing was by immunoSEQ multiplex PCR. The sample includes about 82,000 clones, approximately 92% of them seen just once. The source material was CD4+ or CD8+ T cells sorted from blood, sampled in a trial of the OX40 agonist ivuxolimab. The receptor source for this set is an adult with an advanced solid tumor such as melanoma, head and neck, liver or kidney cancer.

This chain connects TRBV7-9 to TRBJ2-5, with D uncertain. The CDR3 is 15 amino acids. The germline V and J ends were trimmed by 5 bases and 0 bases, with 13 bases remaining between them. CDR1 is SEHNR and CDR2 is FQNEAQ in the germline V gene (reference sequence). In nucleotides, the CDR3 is TGTGCCAGCAGCCCCACTACAACTTACCAAGAGACCCAGTACTTC. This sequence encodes CASSPTTTYQETQYF.

The CDR3 loop is CASSLGGWGYGAFF. As DNA, the CDR3 is TGTGCCAGCAGCTTAGGAGGTTGGGGTTACGGGGCTTTCTTT. V and J are TRBV7-8 and TRBJ1-1; no firm D call. CDR3 length: 14 residues. The germline CDR1 and CDR2 sequences are SGHVS and FQNEAQ. V lost 1 base to trimming and J lost 11 bases, with 17 bases between them.

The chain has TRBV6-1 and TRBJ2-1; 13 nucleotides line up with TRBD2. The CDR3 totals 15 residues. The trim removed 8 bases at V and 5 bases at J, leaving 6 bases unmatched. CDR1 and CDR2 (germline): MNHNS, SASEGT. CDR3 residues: CASLSGTSGNNEQFF. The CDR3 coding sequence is TGTGCCAGCCTATCCGGGACTAGCGGGAACAATGAGCAGTTCTTC.

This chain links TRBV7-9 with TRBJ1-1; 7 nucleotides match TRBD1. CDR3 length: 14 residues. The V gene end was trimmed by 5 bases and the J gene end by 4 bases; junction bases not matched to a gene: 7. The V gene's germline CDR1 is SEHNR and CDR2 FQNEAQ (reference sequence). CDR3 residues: CASSQQGISTEAFF. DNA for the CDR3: TGTGCCAGCAGCCAACAGGGGATTAGCACTGAAGCTTTCTTT.

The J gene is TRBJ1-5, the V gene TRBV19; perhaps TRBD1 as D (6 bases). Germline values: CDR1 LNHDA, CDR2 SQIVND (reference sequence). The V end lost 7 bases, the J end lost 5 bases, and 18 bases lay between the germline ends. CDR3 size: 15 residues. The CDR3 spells CASTWAGRGHQPQHF. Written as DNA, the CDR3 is TGTGCCAGTACTTGGGCGGGCAGGGGCCATCAGCCCCAGCATTTT.

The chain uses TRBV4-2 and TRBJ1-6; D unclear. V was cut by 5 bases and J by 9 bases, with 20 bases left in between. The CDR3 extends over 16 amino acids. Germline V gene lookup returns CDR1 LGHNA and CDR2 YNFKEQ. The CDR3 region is CASSSIGGIGSSPLHF. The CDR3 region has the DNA TGTGCCAGCAGCTCAATAGGTGGGATAGGATCTTCACCCCTCCACTTT.

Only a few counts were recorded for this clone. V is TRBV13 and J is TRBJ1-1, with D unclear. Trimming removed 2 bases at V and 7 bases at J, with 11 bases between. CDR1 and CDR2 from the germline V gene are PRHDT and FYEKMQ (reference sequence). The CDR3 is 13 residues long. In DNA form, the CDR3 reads TGTGCCAGCAGCTTAAACCCCGGACTTGAAGCTTTCTTT. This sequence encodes CASSLNPGLEAFF.

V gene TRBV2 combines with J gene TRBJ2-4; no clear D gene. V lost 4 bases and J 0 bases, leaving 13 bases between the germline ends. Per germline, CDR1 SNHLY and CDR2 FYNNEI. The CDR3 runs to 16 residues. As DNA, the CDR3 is TGTGCCAGCAGTGCTCCTGTCGGCCTAGCCAAAAACATTCAGTACTTC. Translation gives CASSAPVGLAKNIQYF.

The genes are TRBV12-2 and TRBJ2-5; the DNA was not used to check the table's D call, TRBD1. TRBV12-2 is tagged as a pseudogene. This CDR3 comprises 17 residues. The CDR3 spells CASRLVHGTGVTETQYF. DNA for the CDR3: TGTGCAAGTCGCTTAGTACATGGGACAGGGGTAACGGAGACCCAGTACTTC.

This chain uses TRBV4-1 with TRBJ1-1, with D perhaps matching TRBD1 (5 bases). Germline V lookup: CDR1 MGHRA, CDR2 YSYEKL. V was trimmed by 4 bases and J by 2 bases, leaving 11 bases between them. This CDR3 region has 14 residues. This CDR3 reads CASSRDRANTEAFF. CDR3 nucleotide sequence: TGCGCCAGCAGCCGAGACAGAGCAAACACTGAAGCTTTCTTT.

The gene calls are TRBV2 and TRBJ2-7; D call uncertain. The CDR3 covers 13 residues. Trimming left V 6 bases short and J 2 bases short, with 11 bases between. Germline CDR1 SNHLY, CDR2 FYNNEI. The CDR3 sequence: CASRDDGAYEQYF. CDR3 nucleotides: TGTGCCAGCAGGGACGACGGTGCCTACGAGCAGTACTTC.

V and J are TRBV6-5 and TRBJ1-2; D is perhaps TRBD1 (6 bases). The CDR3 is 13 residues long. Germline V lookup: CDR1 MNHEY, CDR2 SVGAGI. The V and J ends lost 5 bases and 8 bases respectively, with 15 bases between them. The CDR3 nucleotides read TGTGCCAGCAGTACCCCCTCAGGGGTCGGCTACACCTTC. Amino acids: CASSTPSGVGYTF.

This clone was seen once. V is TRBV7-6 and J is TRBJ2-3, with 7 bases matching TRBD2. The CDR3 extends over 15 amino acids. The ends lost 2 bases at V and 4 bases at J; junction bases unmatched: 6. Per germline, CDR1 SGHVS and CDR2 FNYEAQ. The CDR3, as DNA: TGTGCCAGCAGCTTAAGTATTCGGGGGGCAGATACGCAGTATTTT. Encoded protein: CASSLSIRGADTQYF.

The CDR3: CASSSYQGVGNTIYF. The DNA of the CDR3 is TGTGCCAGTAGTTCCTACCAGGGGGTTGGAAACACCATATATTTT. The chain is built from TRBV19 and TRBJ1-3; 7 nucleotides agree with TRBD1. V gave up 5 bases and J gave up 3 bases; unmatched junction bases: 7. In germline, CDR1 is LNHDA, CDR2 SQIVND (reference sequence). The CDR3 is made up of 15 amino acids.

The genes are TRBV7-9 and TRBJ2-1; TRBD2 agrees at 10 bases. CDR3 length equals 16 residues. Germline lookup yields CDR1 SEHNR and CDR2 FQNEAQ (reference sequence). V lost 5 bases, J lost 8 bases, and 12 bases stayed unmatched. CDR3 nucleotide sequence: TGTGCCAGCAGCCGCCACGAACTAGCGGGAATAGATGAGCAGTTCTTC. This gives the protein CASSRHELAGIDEQFF.

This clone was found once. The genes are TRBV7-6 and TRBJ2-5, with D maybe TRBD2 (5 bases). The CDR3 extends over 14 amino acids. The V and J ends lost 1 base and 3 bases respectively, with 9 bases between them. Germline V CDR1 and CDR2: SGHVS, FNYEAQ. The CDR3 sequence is CASSLGSVKETQYF. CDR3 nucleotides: TGTGCCAGCAGCTTAGGTAGCGTAAAAGAGACCCAGTACTTC.

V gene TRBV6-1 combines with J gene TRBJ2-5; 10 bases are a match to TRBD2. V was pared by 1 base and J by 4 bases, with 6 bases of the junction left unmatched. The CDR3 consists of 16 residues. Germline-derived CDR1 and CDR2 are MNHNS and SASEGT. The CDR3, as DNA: TGTGCCAGCAGTGAAGTTCCAGCGGGAGGGCGAGAGACCCAGTACTTC. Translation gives CASSEVPAGGRETQYF.

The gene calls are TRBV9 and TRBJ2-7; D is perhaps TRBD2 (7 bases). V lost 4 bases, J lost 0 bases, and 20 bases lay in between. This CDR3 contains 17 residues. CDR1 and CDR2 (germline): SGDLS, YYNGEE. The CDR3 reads CASSPRGGALSSYEQYF. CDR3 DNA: TGTGCCAGCAGCCCTCGTGGGGGGGCCCTTTCCTCCTACGAGCAGTACTTC.

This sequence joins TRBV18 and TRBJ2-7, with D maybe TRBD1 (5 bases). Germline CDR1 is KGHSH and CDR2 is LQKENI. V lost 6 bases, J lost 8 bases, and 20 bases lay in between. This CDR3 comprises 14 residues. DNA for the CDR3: TGTGCCAGCTCGGGCGGTGGGGCCGCACCAAAGCAGTACTTC. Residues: CASSGGGAAPKQYF.

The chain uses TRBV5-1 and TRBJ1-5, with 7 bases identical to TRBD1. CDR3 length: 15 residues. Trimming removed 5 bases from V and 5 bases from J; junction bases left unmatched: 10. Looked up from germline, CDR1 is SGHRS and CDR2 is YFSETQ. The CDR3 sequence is CASRPMGQLYQPQHF. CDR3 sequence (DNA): TGCGCCAGCAGACCCATGGGACAGCTTTATCAGCCCCAGCATTTT.

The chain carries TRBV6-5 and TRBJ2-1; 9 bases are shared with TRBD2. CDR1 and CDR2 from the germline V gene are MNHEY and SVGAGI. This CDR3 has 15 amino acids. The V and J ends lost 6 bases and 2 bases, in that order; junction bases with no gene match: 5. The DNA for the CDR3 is TGTGCCAGCAGCCGGGGACTAGCTACCTACAATGAGCAGTTCTTC. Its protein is CASSRGLATYNEQFF.

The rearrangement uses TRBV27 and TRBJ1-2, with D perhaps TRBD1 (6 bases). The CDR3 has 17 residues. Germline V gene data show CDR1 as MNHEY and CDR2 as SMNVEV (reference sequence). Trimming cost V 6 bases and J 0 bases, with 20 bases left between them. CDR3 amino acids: CASRNNQGQYANYGYTF. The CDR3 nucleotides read TGTGCCAGCAGAAACAATCAAGGACAGTACGCTAACTATGGCTACACCTTC.

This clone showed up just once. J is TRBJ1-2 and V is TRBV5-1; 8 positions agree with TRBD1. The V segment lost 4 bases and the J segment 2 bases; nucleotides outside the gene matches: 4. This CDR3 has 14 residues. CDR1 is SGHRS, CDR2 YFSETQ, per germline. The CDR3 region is CASSRGQVNYGYTF. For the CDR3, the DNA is TGCGCCAGCAGCCGGGGACAGGTGAACTATGGCTACACCTTC.

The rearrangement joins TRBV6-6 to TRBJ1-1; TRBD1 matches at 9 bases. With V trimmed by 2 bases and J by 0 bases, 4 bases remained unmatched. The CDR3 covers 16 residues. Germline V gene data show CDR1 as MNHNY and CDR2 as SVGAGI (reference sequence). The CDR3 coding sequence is TGTGCCAGCAGTTACAAAACAGGGGGCGTGAACACTGAAGCTTTCTTT. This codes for CASSYKTGGVNTEAFF.

The DNA of the CDR3 is TGTGCCAGCAGCTTAGACAGGGGAGGAGATACGCAGTATTTT. Protein: CASSLDRGGDTQYF. The rearrangement joins TRBV6-6 to TRBJ2-3, with 8 nucleotides matching TRBD1. V was clipped by 6 bases and J by 5 bases; unmatched bases: 7. This CDR3 contains 14 residues. CDR1 MNHNY and CDR2 SVGAGI come from the germline V gene (reference sequence).

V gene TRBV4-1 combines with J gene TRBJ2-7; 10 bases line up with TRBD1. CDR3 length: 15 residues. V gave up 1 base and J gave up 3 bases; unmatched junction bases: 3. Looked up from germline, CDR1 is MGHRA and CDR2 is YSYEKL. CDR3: CASSQGQGANYEQYF. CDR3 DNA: TGCGCCAGCAGCCAAGGACAGGGGGCCAACTACGAGCAGTACTTC.

CDR3 protein: CASSESGEYGTQYF. CDR3 in DNA: TGTGCCAGCAGTGAAAGTGGGGAGTACGGGACCCAGTACTTC. V is TRBV6-1 and J is TRBJ2-5; D may be TRBD2 (5 bases). Germline assignment: CDR1 MNHNS and CDR2 SASEGT. Trimming took 2 bases from V and 7 from J, leaving 14 bases between them. The CDR3 has 14 residues.

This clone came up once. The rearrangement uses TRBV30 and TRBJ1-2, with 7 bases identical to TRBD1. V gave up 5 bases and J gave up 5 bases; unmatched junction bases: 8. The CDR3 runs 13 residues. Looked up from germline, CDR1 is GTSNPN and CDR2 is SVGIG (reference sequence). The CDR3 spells CAWSRDREYGYTF. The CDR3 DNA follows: TGTGCCTGGTCCCGAGACAGGGAGTATGGCTACACCTTC.

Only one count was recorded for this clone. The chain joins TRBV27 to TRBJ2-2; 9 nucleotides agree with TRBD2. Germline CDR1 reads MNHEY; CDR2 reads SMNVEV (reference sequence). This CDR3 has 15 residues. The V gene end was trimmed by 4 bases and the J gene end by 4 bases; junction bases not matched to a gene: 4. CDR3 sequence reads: CASSYLAGLTGELFF. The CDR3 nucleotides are TGTGCCAGCAGTTACCTAGCGGGGCTCACCGGGGAGCTGTTTTTT.

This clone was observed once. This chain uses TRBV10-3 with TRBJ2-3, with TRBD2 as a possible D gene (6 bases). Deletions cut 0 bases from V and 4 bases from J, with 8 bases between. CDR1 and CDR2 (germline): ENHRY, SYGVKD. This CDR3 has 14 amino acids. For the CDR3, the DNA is TGTGCCATCAGTGAGTCGACGGGGGCAGATACGCAGTATTTT. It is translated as CAISESTGADTQYF.